This entry describes one T cell receptor beta chain. Extracted from the samples, RNA was reverse transcribed into cDNA to serve as the sequencing template. Data came from immunoSEQ multiplex PCR; TCRdb stores just in-frame clones and leaves some out. This sample yields some 130,000 clones, of which about 46% are seen a single time; under 20% belongs to the top ten. The sample comes from a study of CD8+ T cells in alopecia areata. The germline CDR1 and CDR2 sequences are SQVTM and ANQGSEA. This CDR3 is 13 amino acids long. J was trimmed by 8 bases and V by 0 bases; bases with no gene match: 6. Samples from alopecia areata patients were lesional scalp punch biopsies and peripheral blood.

The sequence was obtained from a human donor with alopecia areata. This chain joins TRBV29-1 and TRBJ2-5; 7 bases are a match to TRBD2. Specimen: CD8+ T cells sorted from blood, collected at week 0. CDR3 amino acids: CSVEDFSGPTQYF. CDR3 nucleotide sequence: TGCAGCGTTGAAGATTTTAGCGGGCCAACCCAGTACTTC.